This T cell receptor beta chain was captured by sequencing in a study of response to subunit inactivated influenza vaccine. V was clipped by 0 bases and J by 7 bases, with 11 bases between them. The V gene's germline CDR1 is DFQATT and CDR2 SNEGSKA (reference sequence). The length of the CDR3 is 13 residues. This clonotype was counted between two and nine times. Its antigen is not known. Study-wide points: It was suggested by the authors that few new T cells are recruited by each seasonal influenza vaccination.

One entry per CDR3 protein results from TCRdb running MiXCR on the RT-PCR reads. The profile shows around 520,000 distinct CDR3 sequences, less than 30% of them singletons. The genes are TRBV20-1 and TRBJ2-3; D is unresolved. The clonotype was recovered from a man aged 45-60 years who received an inactivated influenza vaccine. The input for sequencing was CD4+ T cells sorted from PBMCs, taken roughly 5 days after vaccination. In DNA, the CDR3 is TGCAGTGCTAGAGAGCCCCGGTCTTATACGCAGTATTTT. Protein sequence: CSAREPRSYTQYF.